This is a list of T cell receptor beta chains from one sample in a study of shared clonotypes between healthy human individuals. The table came from immunoSEQ multiplex PCR; TCRdb's copy has only in-frame clones and leaves some out. The sample gives approximately 940,000 clones, 70% to 85% of which show up once; roughly 1.5% is in the top ten. Material: memory CD4+ T cells sorted from blood. The receptors stem from a man between 18 and 29 years old in good health. The CDR3 runs from the conserved cysteine through the conserved F or W. A D gene is named only where the DNA matches it firmly. The listing skips clone size in some rows; elsewhere it reads once, few, many or a size class.

j_gene | d_gene | abundance | len | v_gene | CDR3nt | CDR3aa
TRBJ2-7 | . | . | 13 | TRBV6-5 | TGTGCCAGCAGCCAACTGGGCAACTACGAGCAGTACTTC | CASSQLGNYEQYF
TRBJ2-3 | TRBD2 | once | 16 | TRBV5-1 | TGCGCCAGCAGCTCAACTAGCGGGGGGGCATTAGATACGCAGTATTTT | CASSSTSGGALDTQYF
TRBJ2-2 | . | . | 15 | TRBV19 | TGTGCCAGTAGTGACTCACCGGGAGCAACCGGGGAGCTGTTTTTT | CASSDSPGATGELFF
TRBJ2-1 | TRBD2 | . | 17 | TRBV28 | TGTGCCAGCAGCGACATATTTAGCGGGACGGCCTCCAATGAGCAGTTCTTC | CASSDIFSGTASNEQFF
TRBJ2-7 | . | . | 15 | TRBV5-4 | TGTGCCAGCAGCTCGCCGGGGGAGCCGGGCGCCGAGCAGTACTTC | CASSSPGEPGAEQYF
TRBJ2-7 | . | . | 13 | TRBV2 | TGTGCCAGCAACCGGGACACCCACTACGAGCAGTACTTC | CASNRDTHYEQYF
TRBJ1-2 | . | . | 15 | TRBV19 | TGTGCCAGTAGTCCCCCCCCCGACGGGATCTATGGCTACACCTTC | CASSPPPDGIYGYTF
TRBJ2-1 | . | few | 12 | TRBV5-1 | TGCGCCAGCAGCGACAGCTTCAATGAGCAGTTCTTC | CASSDSFNEQFF
TRBJ2-7 | TRBD2 | . | 15 | TRBV9 | TGTGCCAGCAGCGTAAGAGCGGGAGGCCAATCCGAGCAGTACTTC | CASSVRAGGQSEQYF
TRBJ1-1 | . | . | 13 | TRBV30 | TGTGCCGGATTGGGGGGGCTGAACACTGAAGCTTTCTTT | CAGLGGLNTEAFF
TRBJ1-2 | . | . | 14 | TRBV11-2 | TGTGCCAGCAGCCCGGGGTGGTCGGGGCTTGGCTACACCTTC | CASSPGWSGLGYTF
TRBJ2-7 | TRBD2 | . | 17 | TRBV18 | TGTGCCAGCTCACCCCTCAACCAAGCCCGGGGCGGGAGTGAGCAGTACTTC | CASSPLNQARGGSEQYF
TRBJ2-3 | TRBD2 | many | 16 | TRBV4-1 | TGCGCCAGCAGCCCGGGACTAGCGGGGGGTCTAAATACGCAGTATTTT | CASSPGLAGGLNTQYF
TRBJ1-1 | . | . | 14 | TRBV6-5 | TGTGCCAGCAGCCCCGCTACAGAGAACACTGAAGCTTTCTTT | CASSPATENTEAFF
TRBJ2-3 | TRBD2 | . | 16 | TRBV15 | TGTGCCACCAGCACTCTTAGCGGGGGGGGCACAGATACGCAGTATTTT | CATSTLSGGGTDTQYF
TRBJ2-1 | TRBD1 | . | 16 | TRBV27 | TGTGCCAGCAGTTTATTTGGCAGGGGGCGAATCAATGAGCAGTTCTTC | CASSLFGRGRINEQFF
TRBJ1-2 | . | once | 14 | TRBV6-5 | TGTGCCAGCAGCCCCACGACAGTCTTCTATGGCTACACCTTC | CASSPTTVFYGYTF
TRBJ1-4 | . | . | 14 | TRBV18 | TGTGCCAGCTCACAAGGGGCGACTAATGAAAAACTGTTTTTT | CASSQGATNEKLFF
TRBJ2-7 | . | . | 14 | TRBV10-3 | TGTGCCACCTGGGGCGACAGGAACTCCTACGAGCAGTACTTC | CATWGDRNSYEQYF
TRBJ1-5 | . | . | 13 | TRBV28 | TGTGCCAGCAGTATGGGTTTGGGGCAGCCCCAGCATTTT | CASSMGLGQPQHF
TRBJ2-3 | TRBD2 | . | 16 | TRBV5-6 | TGTGCCAGCAGCGATCCCCTAGCGGCTAGCACAGATACGCAGTATTTT | CASSDPLAASTDTQYF
TRBJ1-4 | . | . | 14 | TRBV30 | TGTGCCTGGAGTGTAGATAGAAAGGGTGAAAAACTGTTTTTT | CAWSVDRKGEKLFF
TRBJ2-1 | . | . | 16 | TRBV25-1 | TGTGCCAGCTCGAAGATGGGGGGCTCCAATTACAATGAGCAGTTCTTC | CASSKMGGSNYNEQFF
TRBJ1-2 | . | . | 12 | TRBV19 | TGTGCCAGTAGGACAGATAACTATGGCTACACCTTC | CASRTDNYGYTF
TRBJ1-1 | TRBD1 | . | 14 | TRBV6-6 | TGTGCCAGCAGTTCCCAGGGGGCGGACACTGAAGCTTTCTTT | CASSSQGADTEAFF
TRBJ2-3 | . | many | 15 | TRBV27 | TGTGCCAGCAGTTTATCCACAGGACACACAGATACGCAGTATTTT | CASSLSTGHTDTQYF
TRBJ1-2 | TRBD1 | . | 15 | TRBV7-3 | TGTGCCAGCAGCTTTGACAGGGGAGCTAACTATGGCTACACCTTC | CASSFDRGANYGYTF
TRBJ2-3 | . | . | 15 | TRBV5-1 | TGCGCCAGCAGCGCCAGAGTAGACAGGACAGATACGCAGTATTTT | CASSARVDRTDTQYF
TRBJ2-5 | . | . | 15 | TRBV6-5 | TGTGCCAGCAACCAAATAGGGGCAGGAGAAGAGACCCAGTACTTC | CASNQIGAGEETQYF